Listed below are T cell receptor beta chains from one sample, sequenced in a study of blood T cell repertoires in COVID-19. The data were produced by immunoSEQ multiplex PCR, yet TCRdb's version contains in-frame clones alone and is incomplete. The data hold about 100,000 clones, with 88% observed a single time. The sequenced material came from peripheral blood. The receptor source for this set is a woman aged 55-75 years with acute or convalescent COVID-19. Each CDR3 is given with its conserved first and last residue. The D gene is left open where the match is weak. Clone size is given for some rows only: seen once, a few or many times, or a class if the clone is expanded.

14 NA TRBJ1-1 TRBV2 NA CASSQQGGDTEAFF TGTGCCAGCAGTCAACAGGGTGGGGACACTGAAGCTTTCTTT
15 NA TRBJ1-3 TRBV3-1/TRBV3-2 NA CASSPTGISGNTIYF TGTGCCAGCAGCCCGACGGGTATCTCTGGAAACACCATATATTTT
15 NA TRBJ1-5 TRBV7-9 TRBD1 CASSPGQGFSQPQHF TGTGCCAGCAGCCCGGGACAGGGATTTTCTCAGCCCCAGCATTTT
15 NA TRBJ2-7 TRBV6-1 NA CASSEVGAGALGQYF TGTGCCAGCAGTGAAGTCGGGGCAGGGGCTCTAGGGCAGTACTTC
13 NA TRBJ2-4 TRBV29-1 TRBD2 CSVEGPGGDIQYF TGCAGCGTTGAAGGACCGGGGGGGGACATTCAGTACTTC
15 NA TRBJ2-7 TRBV9 TRBD1 CASSVAGTGLYEQYF TGTGCCAGCAGCGTAGCCGGGACAGGACTCTACGAGCAGTACTTC
13 once TRBJ2-5 TRBV2 NA CASTGGVGETQYF TGTGCCAGCACTGGAGGGGTTGGGGAGACCCAGTACTTC
15 NA TRBJ2-1 TRBV5-1 TRBD2 CASSPRLAGGNEQFF TGCGCCAGCAGCCCCCGACTAGCGGGCGGCAATGAGCAGTTCTTC
16 NA TRBJ2-2 TRBV18 TRBD2 CASSPARGANTGELFF TGTGCCAGCTCACCGGCGCGGGGGGCCAACACCGGGGAGCTGTTTTTT
14 NA TRBJ1-5 TRBV27 TRBD1 CASRKGAGNQPQHF TGTGCCAGCAGAAAGGGGGCAGGAAATCAGCCCCAGCATTTT
17 NA TRBJ2-7 TRBV11-2 TRBD2 CASSPGSLAVHIYEQYF TGTGCCAGCAGCCCGGGCAGCCTAGCGGTTCACATCTACGAGCAGTACTTC
11 NA TRBJ2-1 TRBV28 NA CASSSRIEQFF TGTGCCAGCAGTTCTAGAATTGAGCAGTTCTTC
14 once TRBJ2-1 TRBV6-5 NA CASMTGRIVNEQFF TGTGCCAGCATGACAGGACGTATCGTCAATGAGCAGTTCTTC
15 NA TRBJ2-1 TRBV27 NA CASSFTPVLYNEQFF TGTGCCAGCAGCTTCACTCCCGTTCTCTACAATGAGCAGTTCTTC
15 NA TRBJ2-1 TRBV4-1 NA CASSQDIGPHNEQFF TGCGCCAGCAGCCAAGATATCGGTCCCCACAATGAGCAGTTCTTC
13 once TRBJ2-7 TRBV6-5 NA CASTQDYLGEQYF TGTGCCAGCACCCAGGACTACCTTGGGGAGCAGTACTTC
14 once TRBJ2-4 TRBV30 NA CAWSPNPLRGGGYF TGTGCCTGGAGTCCCAACCCGTTGCGAGGGGGGGGGTACTTC
15 NA TRBJ2-1 TRBV7-2 TRBD2 CASSQTSGTHNEQFF TGTGCCAGCAGCCAAACTAGCGGGACACACAATGAGCAGTTCTTC
16 NA TRBJ2-1 TRBV7-8 NA CASSPISRGSYNEQFF TGTGCCAGCAGCCCTATCTCTAGAGGATCCTACAATGAGCAGTTCTTC
13 NA TRBJ2-2 TRBV7-3 NA CASSLSNTGELFF TGTGCCAGCAGCTTGTCTAACACCGGGGAGCTGTTTTTT
16 NA TRBJ2-7 TRBV19 TRBD1 CASSPHPQGATYEQYF TGTGCCAGTAGTCCCCACCCGCAGGGGGCTACCTACGAGCAGTACTTC
14 NA TRBJ1-2 TRBV7-9 TRBD1 CASSPGQGNNGYTF TGTGCCAGCAGCCCGGGACAGGGGAACAATGGCTACACCTTC
16 NA TRBJ1-2 TRBV5-1 NA CASSYEPRGDSYGYTF TGCGCCAGCAGCTATGAGCCAAGGGGTGACAGCTATGGCTACACCTTC
18 NA TRBJ2-1 TRBV15 TRBD2 CATSRDRASGILHNEQFF TGTGCCACCAGCAGAGATCGGGCTAGCGGGATATTGCACAATGAGCAGTTCTTC
13 NA TRBJ1-2 TRBV15 NA CATSTSGVSGYTF TGTGCCACCAGCACGAGTGGTGTTTCGGGCTACACCTTC
20 NA TRBJ2-5 TRBV4-1 TRBD1 CASSSYSATGVKISQETQYF TGCGCCAGCAGCTCTTACTCCGCGACAGGGGTGAAAATTTCCCAAGAGACCCAGTACTTC
15 NA TRBJ2-1 TRBV5-1 TRBD2 CASSLGTSGYNEQFF TGCGCCAGCAGCTTGGGGACTAGCGGGTACAATGAGCAGTTCTTC
14 NA TRBJ1-1 TRBV24-1 TRBD1 CATRGEGAGTEAFF TGTGCCACCAGGGGAGAGGGGGCTGGGACTGAAGCTTTCTTT